This TCR beta chain comes out of a study of control samples from healthy donors and cancer patients. Germline-derived CDR1 and CDR2 are MNHNY and SVGAGI (reference sequence). The CDR3 is made up of 15 amino acids. The V end was cut by 5 bases, the J end by 4 bases, with 15 bases between. Clones were sequenced by immunoSEQ multiplex PCR, and TCRdb holds only the in-frame ones, with some missing. This table has nearly 200,000 clones, about nine tenths appearing once. The genes are TRBV6-6 and TRBJ1-5; D possibly corresponds to TRBD1 (5 bases). The source is a man aged 25 to 40 in good health. Source material: blood. This CDR3 reads CASSPEGPKNQPQHF. The CDR3 nucleotides read TGTGCCAGCAGTCCAGAGGGGCCTAAGAATCAGCCCCAGCATTTT.